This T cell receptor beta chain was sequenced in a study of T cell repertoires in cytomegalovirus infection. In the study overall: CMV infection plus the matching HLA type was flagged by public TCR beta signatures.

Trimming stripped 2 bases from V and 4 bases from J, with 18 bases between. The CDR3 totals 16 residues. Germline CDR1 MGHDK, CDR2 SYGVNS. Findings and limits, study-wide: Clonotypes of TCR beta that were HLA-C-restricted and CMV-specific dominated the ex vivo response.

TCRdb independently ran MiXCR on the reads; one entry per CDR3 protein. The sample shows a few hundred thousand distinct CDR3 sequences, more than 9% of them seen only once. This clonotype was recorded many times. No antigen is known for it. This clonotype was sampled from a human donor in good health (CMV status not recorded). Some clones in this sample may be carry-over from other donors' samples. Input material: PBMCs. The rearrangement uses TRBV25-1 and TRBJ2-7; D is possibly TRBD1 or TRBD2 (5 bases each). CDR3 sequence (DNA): TGTGCCAGCAGTGAAGAGGGGAACCGCCGATTGTACGAGCAGTACTTC. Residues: CASSEEGNRRLYEQYF.